The 4 T cell receptor beta chains below were found in one sample sequenced in a study of CD8 T cells in ankylosing spondylitis. Study results and caveats: Apparently characteristic of ankylosing spondylitis blood was a TCR beta motif (fewer than ten highly homologous variants).

Their specific antigens are unknown. Each CDR3 protein is one row after TCRdb ran MiXCR on the 5' RACE reads. The data show some 330,000 distinct CDR3 sequences, with 6.5% to 10% seen just once and just over 14% held by the top ten. Sequencing input: blood, either unsorted or a sorted T cell fraction (not recorded which). Receptors were obtained from a male donor with ankylosing spondylitis.

This clonotype was seen only a few times. This chain uses TRBV15 with TRBJ2-2; 10 nucleotides line up with TRBD2. Germline V gene sequence: CDR1 LNHNV, CDR2 YYDKDF (reference sequence). This CDR3 has 15 amino acids. Unmatched junction bases numbered 5, after V lost 5 bases and J lost 5 bases. CDR3 sequence (DNA): TGTGCCACCAGCGGGCTAGCGGGAGATACCGGGGAGCTGTTTTTT. Its translation: CATSGLAGDTGELFF.

The chain joins TRBV6-2 or TRBV6-3 to TRBJ2-7; 11 bases fit TRBD2. CDR3 size: 15 residues. V gave up 0 bases and J gave up 3 bases; unmatched junction bases: 1. Germline V gives CDR1 MNHEY, CDR2 SVGEGT. CDR3 protein: CASSYSGTSGYEQYF. DNA for the CDR3: TGTGCCAGCAGTTACTCTGGGACTAGCGGCTACGAGCAGTACTTC.

This clonotype appeared many times. The chain carries TRBV12-3 or TRBV12-4 and TRBJ2-4, with 7 bases aligning to TRBD1. The CDR3 length is 14 residues. With V trimmed by 6 bases and J by 5 bases, 7 bases remained unmatched. The CDR3 coding sequence is TGTGCCAGCAGCCCGACAGGGACCGAAAACATTCAGTACTTC. Encoded protein: CASSPTGTENIQYF.

The chain has TRBV19 and TRBJ1-6, with 8 nucleotides matching TRBD1. Germline V gene data show CDR1 as LNHDA and CDR2 as SQIVND (reference sequence). The CDR3 loop spans 16 amino acids. With 5 bases clipped from V and 8 bases from J, the junction kept 11 bases outside the gene matches. This CDR3 is CASSPGQAFRDSPLHF. The CDR3 DNA follows: TGTGCCAGTAGTCCGGGACAGGCGTTCAGAGATTCACCCCTCCACTTT.